This record looks at one T cell receptor (beta chain) sequence and its context. Each of the patients experienced relapse following autologous stem cell transplantation, and their brentuximab vedotin exposure differed. The ends lost 6 bases at V and 3 bases at J; junction bases unmatched: 10. The CDR3 covers 15 residues. The germline V gene has CDR1 WSHSY and CDR2 SAAADI. The sample is drawn from a study of PD-1 blockade in classical Hodgkin lymphoma. Only in-frame clones appear in the TCRdb table, and some are missing; sequencing was by immunoSEQ multiplex PCR. The sample yields 75,000 to 100,000 clones, roughly 81% seen once.

This material consisted of peripheral blood mononuclear cells (PBMCs), taken before the second cycle of nivolumab. The V and J genes are TRBV10-2 and TRBJ2-7, with 8 bases fitting TRBD1. The TCR originated in a human donor with classical Hodgkin lymphoma. The CDR3 protein is CASREGQGPFYEQYF. CDR3 bases: TGCGCCAGCAGAGAAGGACAGGGACCATTCTACGAGCAGTACTTC.